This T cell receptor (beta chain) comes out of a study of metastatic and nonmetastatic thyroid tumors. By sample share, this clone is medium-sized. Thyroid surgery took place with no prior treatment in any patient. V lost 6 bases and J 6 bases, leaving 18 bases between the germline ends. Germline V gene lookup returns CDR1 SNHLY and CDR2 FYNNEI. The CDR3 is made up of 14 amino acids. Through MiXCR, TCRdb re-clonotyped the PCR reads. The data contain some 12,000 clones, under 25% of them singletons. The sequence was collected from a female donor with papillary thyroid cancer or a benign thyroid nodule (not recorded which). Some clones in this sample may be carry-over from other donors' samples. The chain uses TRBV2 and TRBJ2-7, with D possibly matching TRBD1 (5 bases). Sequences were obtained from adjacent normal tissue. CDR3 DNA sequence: TGTGCCAGCAGCGAGGTCGGCAGGGTGGGCGAGCAGTACTTC. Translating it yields CASSEVGRVGEQYF.